This record covers a single TCR beta chain. This entry belongs to a study of blood T cell repertoires in COVID-19. Study details: In each case, the material was cDNA or gDNA derived from T cells, B-cell-depleted T cells, or PBMCs.

Participant reports of clinical history set cohort assignment. Recovered status applied to Cohort 3 donors who had two consecutive negative PCRs. It also applied to those with clearance or with symptom resolution. Germline V CDR1 and CDR2: GTSNPN, SVGIG (reference sequence). J was trimmed by 6 bases and V by 6 bases; bases with no gene match: 11. CDR3 length: 13 amino acids. Authors' data handling: Scientists estimated how many nucleated cells there were by amplifying reference gene primers. This table comes from immunoSEQ multiplex PCR, and its TCRdb copy is limited to in-frame clones, with some not included. V, J and clone size were drawn from that table, and D and trimming were deduced from the DNA. Here the sample spans 250,000 to 300,000 clones, approximately 90% being singletons.

J is TRBJ2-7 and V is TRBV30; TRBD1 aligns across 7 bases. This receptor was obtained from a woman in her twenties or thirties who had recovered from COVID-19. The sample comprised PBMCs or T cells enriched from blood (not recorded which). This chain's CDR3 is CACSLGDSFEQYF. The CDR3 DNA follows: TGTGCCTGCTCGCTGGGGGACAGCTTCGAGCAGTACTTC.